These 21 T cell receptor beta chains were all obtained from the same sample, sequenced in a study of beta chain features in type 1 diabetes. Study-level findings and limits: For Type 1 diabetes patients, all four CD4+ subsets carried TCRB CDR3s that were moderately but significantly shorter.

Their recognized antigens are unknown. Expressed TCRB transcripts were sequenced because the entire RNA isolate underwent reverse transcription. The repertoire was sequenced with immunoSEQ multiplex PCR; TCRdb's copy has only in-frame clones and lacks some. This sample has under 850,000 clones, with roughly 13% found just once. The sequencing input was naive CD4+ T cells from blood. Receptor source: a man between 18 and 29 years old with type 1 diabetes.

This clone was counted only a few times. The chain links TRBV25-1 to TRBJ2-7; D is unclear. Germline loops: CDR1 MGHDK, CDR2 SYGVNS. This CDR3 contains 10 residues. V lost 5 bases and J 6 bases, leaving 5 bases between the germline ends. This chain's CDR3 is CASSRREQYF. CDR3 nucleotides: TGTGCCAGCAGTCGTCGCGAGCAGTACTTC.

Only a few counts were recorded for this clone. The V gene is TRBV7-2, the J gene TRBJ1-5; 8 nucleotides align to TRBD1. The CDR3 totals 17 residues. Germline CDR1 reads SGHTA; CDR2 reads FQGNSA. V dropped 5 bases and J dropped 0; count of bases not matched to a gene: 9. For the CDR3, the DNA is TGTGCCAGCAGCCTACGACAGGGGCCCCTTAGCAATCAGCCCCAGCATTTT. Encoded protein: CASSLRQGPLSNQPQHF.

This clone has only a few counts. CDR3 DNA sequence: TGCAGCGTTGAAGATTCGATGGGGACAGGGATTCTGAGGACTGAAGCTTTCTTT. Translating it yields CSVEDSMGTGILRTEAFF. The chain recombines TRBV29-1 with TRBJ1-1; 9 bases are shared with TRBD1. The CDR3 sequence is 18 residues long. V trimming: 0 bases; J trimming: 5 bases; junction bases outside the gene matches: 16. Germline V gives CDR1 SQVTM, CDR2 ANQGSEA. Full variable domain (remainder filled in from reference TRBV29-1 and TRBJ1-1): SAVISQKPSRDICQRGTSLTIQCQVDSQVTMMFWYRQQPGQSLTLIATANQGSEATYESGFVIDKFPISRPNLTFSTLTVSNMSPEDSSIYLCSVEDSMGTGILRTEAFFGQGTRLTVV.

Ten or more counts support this clone. The gene calls are TRBV28 and TRBJ2-1; TRBD1 is a possible D gene (6 bases). Germline V gene sequence: CDR1 MDHEN, CDR2 SYDVKM. The CDR3 consists of 14 residues. Trimming took off 7 bases at V and 2 bases at J, with 12 bases between the two ends. CDR3 nucleotide sequence: TGTGCCAGCATACAGGGTCTCGCCTACAATGAGCAGTTCTTC. It specifies CASIQGLAYNEQFF. The variable domain in full, with the rest retrieved from reference TRBV28 and TRBJ2-1, is DVKVTQSSRYLVKRTGEKVFLECVQDMDHENMFWYRQDPGLGLRLIYFSYDVKMKEKGDIPEGYSVSREKKERFSLILESASTNQTSMYLCASIQGLAYNEQFFGPGTRLTVL.

CDR3 loop: CASRLRTGGFYNEQFF. CDR3 sequence (DNA): TGTGCCAGCAGACTCCGGACAGGGGGCTTCTATAATGAGCAGTTCTTC. The rearrangement uses TRBV6-6 and TRBJ2-1; TRBD1 matches 11 bases. After removal of 6 bases from V and 7 bases from J, the junction contained 11 bases not matched to a gene. Germline V gene sequence: CDR1 MNHNY, CDR2 SVGAGI (reference sequence). The CDR3 is 16 residues long.

The chain has TRBV27 and TRBJ2-1, with D unclear. The CDR3 sequence is 15 residues long. V was cut by 1 base and J by 1 base, with 8 bases left in between. Germline V gene data show CDR1 as MNHEY and CDR2 as SMNVEV (reference sequence). The CDR3 sequence is CASSLLGLSYNEQFF. The CDR3 DNA follows: TGTGCCAGCAGTTTATTAGGGCTGTCCTACAATGAGCAGTTCTTC.

V and J are TRBV28 and TRBJ2-7; 7 nucleotides match TRBD1. Germline CDR1 and CDR2: MDHEN and SYDVKM. CDR3 length: 12 amino acids. After removal of 5 bases from V and 2 bases from J, the junction contained 0 bases not matched to a gene. This CDR3 reads CASSQGAYEQYF. The CDR3 DNA reads as TGTGCCAGCAGTCAGGGGGCCTACGAGCAGTACTTC. Complete variable domain (other parts from reference TRBV28 and TRBJ2-7): DVKVTQSSRYLVKRTGEKVFLECVQDMDHENMFWYRQDPGLGLRLIYFSYDVKMKEKGDIPEGYSVSREKKERFSLILESASTNQTSMYLCASSQGAYEQYFGPGTRLTVT.

The CDR3 coding sequence is TGCAGCGTTGGTGGACAGGGGGCAGATAACTATGGCTACACCTTC. Protein product: CSVGGQGADNYGYTF. V and J are TRBV29-1 and TRBJ1-2, with TRBD1 matching 11 bases. CDR1 is SQVTM, CDR2 ANQGSEA, per germline. The J segment lost 1 base and the V segment lost 4 bases, leaving 5 bases of the junction unmatched. The CDR3 is 15 residues long.

In its sample, this clone was seen a few times. J is TRBJ2-7 and V is TRBV20-1, with D hard to call. Germline lookup yields CDR1 DFQATT and CDR2 SNEGSKA (reference sequence). CDR3 size: 8 residues. V was cut by 8 bases and J by 6 bases, with 5 bases left in between. CDR3 bases: TGCAGTCCGTCCGAGCAGTACTTC. Translated, it gives CSPSEQYF.

The chain links TRBV5-4 to TRBJ1-1, with D maybe TRBD1 (5 bases). CDR3 length: 18 amino acids. V was shortened by 4 bases and J by 1 base, with 23 bases between the two germline ends. Germline V gene sequence: CDR1 SGHNT, CDR2 YYREEE (reference sequence). The CDR3 DNA reads TGTGCCAGCAGCACTTTGTATGGGAGGGGAGCCCAGAACACTGAAGCTTTCTTT. It yields the protein CASSTLYGRGAQNTEAFF.

The rearrangement joins TRBV25-1 to TRBJ2-7; 9 bases are shared with TRBD1. With 3 bases clipped from V and 2 bases from J, the junction kept 5 bases outside the gene matches. The CDR3 has 15 residues. Germline V CDR1 and CDR2: MGHDK, SYGVNS. DNA for the CDR3: TGTGCCAGCAGTGAGCCCACAGGGGGCCCCTACGAGCAGTACTTC. This translates into CASSEPTGGPYEQYF.

The genes are TRBV6-1 and TRBJ2-5; D is uncertain. In germline, CDR1 is MNHNS, CDR2 SASEGT. Trimming took off 1 base at V and 5 bases at J, with 8 bases between the two ends. CDR3 length: 13 amino acids. The CDR3 region is CASSEVGRETQYF. CDR3 in DNA: TGTGCCAGCAGTGAAGTAGGACGGGAGACCCAGTACTTC.

CDR3 sequence reads: CASRGDPSNNEQFF. CDR3 DNA sequence: TGTGCCAGCCGGGGAGACCCCTCAAACAATGAGCAGTTCTTC. V is TRBV5-4 and J is TRBJ2-1; D is possibly TRBD2 (5 bases). The CDR3 runs to 14 residues. CDR1 SGHNT and CDR2 YYREEE come from the germline V gene (reference sequence). The V end lost 7 bases, the J end lost 5 bases, and 16 bases lay between the germline ends.

The chain links TRBV9 to TRBJ2-7, with a weak D call TRBD2 (6 bases). The CDR3 sequence is 15 residues long. Germline CDR1 reads SGDLS; CDR2 reads YYNGEE. V was trimmed by 0 bases and J by 1 base, leaving 11 bases between them. CDR3 DNA sequence: TGTGCCAGCAGCGTAGGCGGGGAAGATTCCTACGAGCAGTACTTC. Translating it yields CASSVGGEDSYEQYF. Full variable domain (outside the CDR3, taken from reference TRBV9 and TRBJ2-7): DSGVTQTPKHLITATGQRVTLRCSPRSGDLSVYWYQQSLDQGLQFLIQYYNGEERAKGNILERFSAQQFPDLHSELNLSSLELGDSALYFCASSVGGEDSYEQYFGPGTRLTVT.

In this sample, this clone turned up once. This chain uses TRBV5-4 with TRBJ2-3; no firm D call. CDR1 is SGHNT, CDR2 YYREEE, per germline (reference sequence). V dropped 0 bases and J dropped 0 bases, with 5 bases sitting between them. This CDR3 spans 14 amino acids. CDR3 in amino acids: CASSLDPSTDTQYF. Here the CDR3 DNA reads TGTGCCAGCAGCTTGGACCCTAGCACAGATACGCAGTATTTT. The complete variable domain, with remaining parts taken from reference TRBV5-4 and TRBJ2-3, reads ETGVTQSPTHLIKTRGQQVTLRCSSQSGHNTVSWYQQALGQGPQFIFQYYREEENGRGNFPPRFSGLQFPNYSSELNVNALELDDSALYLCASSLDPSTDTQYFGPGTRLTVL.

This clone was seen a handful of times. The chain employs TRBV6-1 and TRBJ2-1; 9 nucleotides line up with TRBD1. Trimming at V came to 9 bases and at J to 9 bases, leaving 6 bases not matched to a gene. The CDR3 extends over 12 amino acids. The V gene's germline CDR1 is MNHNS and CDR2 SASEGT. The CDR3: CASSGQGSEQFF. The CDR3 region has the DNA TGTGCCAGTTCTGGACAGGGGAGTGAGCAGTTCTTC.

The J gene is TRBJ1-5, the V gene TRBV7-2; D gene unclear. CDR3 length equals 15 residues. V was trimmed by 1 base and J by 0 bases, leaving 7 bases between them. The germline CDR1 and CDR2 sequences are SGHTA and FQGNSA. The CDR3 spells CASSLVRDSNQPQHF. The DNA for the CDR3 is TGTGCCAGCAGCTTAGTTCGAGATAGCAATCAGCCCCAGCATTTT.

J is TRBJ2-1 and V is TRBV25-1; D uncertain. V was cut by 5 bases and J by 1 base, with 9 bases left in between. CDR3 length: 14 amino acids. Looked up from germline, CDR1 is MGHDK and CDR2 is SYGVNS. The CDR3 protein is CASSIDLSYNEQFF. The CDR3, as DNA: TGTGCCAGCAGTATCGACTTATCCTACAATGAGCAGTTCTTC.

This clone was counted a few times. The chain is built from TRBV10-3 and TRBJ1-2; TRBD1 matches 7 bases. Looked up from germline, CDR1 is ENHRY and CDR2 is SYGVKD. V dropped 5 bases and J dropped 5; count of bases not matched to a gene: 8. This CDR3 has 14 residues. This CDR3 is CAISPGQVVYGYTF. The CDR3 DNA sequence: TGTGCCATCAGTCCTGGACAGGTGGTATATGGCTACACCTTC.

V gene TRBV18 combines with J gene TRBJ2-3; TRBD2 matches 12 bases. Germline V gene lookup returns CDR1 KGHSH and CDR2 LQKENI. This CDR3 comprises 16 residues. J lost 4 bases, V lost 3 bases, and 5 bases had no gene match. The CDR3 sequence: CASSPSSGGAADTQYF. In DNA form, the CDR3 reads TGTGCCAGCTCACCTTCTAGCGGGGGGGCCGCAGATACGCAGTATTTT. Full variable domain (remainder filled in from reference TRBV18 and TRBJ2-3): NAGVMQNPRHLVRRRGQEARLRCSPMKGHSHVYWYRQLPEEGLKFMVYLQKENIIDESGMPKERFSAEFPKEGPSILRIQQVVRGDSAAYFCASSPSSGGAADTQYFGPGTRLTVL.

V usage is TRBV7-2 and J usage is TRBJ1-4; D is uncertain. The CDR3 totals 14 residues. Germline lookup yields CDR1 SGHTA and CDR2 FQGNSA. Trimming removed 5 bases from V and 4 bases from J, with 11 bases in between. The CDR3 loop is CASSPWYDNEKLFF. DNA of the CDR3: TGTGCCAGCAGCCCCTGGTACGATAATGAAAAACTGTTTTTT.